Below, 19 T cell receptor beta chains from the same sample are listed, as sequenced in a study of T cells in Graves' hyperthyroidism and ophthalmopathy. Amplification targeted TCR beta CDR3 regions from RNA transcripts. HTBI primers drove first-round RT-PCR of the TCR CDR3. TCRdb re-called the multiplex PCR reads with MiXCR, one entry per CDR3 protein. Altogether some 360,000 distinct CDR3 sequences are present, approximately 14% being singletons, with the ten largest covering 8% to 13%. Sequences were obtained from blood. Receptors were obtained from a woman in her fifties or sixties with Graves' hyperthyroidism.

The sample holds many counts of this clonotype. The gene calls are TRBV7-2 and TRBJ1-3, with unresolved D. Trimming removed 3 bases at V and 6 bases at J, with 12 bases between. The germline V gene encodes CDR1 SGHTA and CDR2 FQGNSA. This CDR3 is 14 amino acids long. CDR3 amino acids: CASSLTRNTNTIYF. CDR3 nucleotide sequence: TGTGCCAGCAGCTTGACAAGGAACACAAACACCATATATTTT.

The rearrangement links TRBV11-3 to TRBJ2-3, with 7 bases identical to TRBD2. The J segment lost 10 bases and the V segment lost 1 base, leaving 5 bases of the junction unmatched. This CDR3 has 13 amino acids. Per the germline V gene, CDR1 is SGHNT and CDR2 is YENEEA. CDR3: CASSLVVGGAQYF. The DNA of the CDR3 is TGTGCCAGCAGCTTAGTGGTGGGAGGGGCGCAGTATTTT. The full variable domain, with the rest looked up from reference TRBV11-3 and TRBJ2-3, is EAGVVQSPRYKIIEKKQPVAFWCNPISGHNTLYWYLQNLGQGPELLIRYENEEAVDDSQLPKDRFSAERLKGVDSTLKIQPAELGDSAVYLCASSLVVGGAQYFGPGTRLTVL.

The CDR3 loop is CASSLRGKINRGRLETQYF. Written as DNA, the CDR3 is TGTGCCAGCAGCCTAAGAGGAAAAATAAATCGGGGCCGCTTAGAGACCCAGTACTTC. This chain connects TRBV3-1 to TRBJ2-5; D possibly matches TRBD1 or TRBD2 (5 bases each). This CDR3 is built from 19 residues. Trimming removed 4 bases from V and 4 bases from J, with 28 bases in between. Germline lookup yields CDR1 LGHDT and CDR2 YNNKEL (reference sequence).

The CDR3 DNA is TGTGCCAGCAGCTTTTTGGACGAGTATGGCTACACCTTC. Encoded protein: CASSFLDEYGYTF. This rearrangement joins TRBV5-6 to TRBJ1-2; the D is unclear. Looked up from germline, CDR1 is SGHDT and CDR2 is YYEEEE. This CDR3 is 13 amino acids long. V was shortened by 2 bases and J by 5 bases, with 10 bases between the two germline ends.

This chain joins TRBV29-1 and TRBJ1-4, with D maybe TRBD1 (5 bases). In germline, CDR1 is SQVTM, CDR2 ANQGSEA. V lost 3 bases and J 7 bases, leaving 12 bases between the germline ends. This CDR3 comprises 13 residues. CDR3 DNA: TGCAGCGTTGAGGTGGGGCGCGTTGAAAAACTGTTTTTT. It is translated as CSVEVGRVEKLFF. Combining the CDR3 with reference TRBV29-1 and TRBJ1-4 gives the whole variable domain SAVISQKPSRDICQRGTSLTIQCQVDSQVTMMFWYRQQPGQSLTLIATANQGSEATYESGFVIDKFPISRPNLTFSTLTVSNMSPEDSSIYLCSVEVGRVEKLFFGSGTQLSVL.

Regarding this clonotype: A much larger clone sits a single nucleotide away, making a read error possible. The CDR3: CVSSKGISILFF. CDR3 coding DNA: TGTGTCAGCAGCAAAGGGATCAGTATATTGTTTTTT. The gene calls are TRBV3-1 and TRBJ1-4; D not resolved. In germline, CDR1 is LGHDT, CDR2 YNNKEL (reference sequence). This CDR3 has 12 residues.

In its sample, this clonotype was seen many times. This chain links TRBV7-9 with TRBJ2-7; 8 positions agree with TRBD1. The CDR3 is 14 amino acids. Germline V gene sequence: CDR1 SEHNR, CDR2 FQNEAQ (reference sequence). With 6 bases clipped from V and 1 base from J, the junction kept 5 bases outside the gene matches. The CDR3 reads CASSLGQASYEQYF. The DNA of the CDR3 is TGTGCCAGCAGTTTGGGACAGGCATCCTACGAGCAGTACTTC.

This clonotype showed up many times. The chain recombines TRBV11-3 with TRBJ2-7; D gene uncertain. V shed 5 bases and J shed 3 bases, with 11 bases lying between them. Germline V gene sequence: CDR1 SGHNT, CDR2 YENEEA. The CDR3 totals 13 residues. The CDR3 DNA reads TGTGCCAGCAGCCCTAGTGGATACTACGAGCAGTACTTC. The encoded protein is CASSPSGYYEQYF.

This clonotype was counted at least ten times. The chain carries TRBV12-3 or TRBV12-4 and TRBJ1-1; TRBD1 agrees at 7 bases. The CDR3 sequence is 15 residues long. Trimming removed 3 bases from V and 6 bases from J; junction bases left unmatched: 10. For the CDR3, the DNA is TGTGCCAGCAGTTTCAACCCTTGGCAGGGGGCTGAAGCTTTCTTT. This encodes CASSFNPWQGAEAFF.

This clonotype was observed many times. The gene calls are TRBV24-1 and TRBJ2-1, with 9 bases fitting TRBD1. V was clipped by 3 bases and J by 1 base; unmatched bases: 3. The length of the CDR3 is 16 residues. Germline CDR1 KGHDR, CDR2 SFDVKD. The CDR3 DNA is TGTGCCACCAGTGATCCGGGACAGGGTTCCTACAATGAGCAGTTCTTC. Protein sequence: CATSDPGQGSYNEQFF.

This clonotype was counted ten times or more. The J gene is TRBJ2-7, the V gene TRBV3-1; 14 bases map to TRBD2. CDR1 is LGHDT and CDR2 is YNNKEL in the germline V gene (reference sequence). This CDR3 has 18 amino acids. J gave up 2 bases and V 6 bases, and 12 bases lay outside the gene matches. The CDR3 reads CASRTPGTSGRGTYEQYF. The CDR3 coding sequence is TGTGCCAGCAGGACCCCTGGGACTAGCGGGAGAGGGACCTACGAGCAGTACTTC.

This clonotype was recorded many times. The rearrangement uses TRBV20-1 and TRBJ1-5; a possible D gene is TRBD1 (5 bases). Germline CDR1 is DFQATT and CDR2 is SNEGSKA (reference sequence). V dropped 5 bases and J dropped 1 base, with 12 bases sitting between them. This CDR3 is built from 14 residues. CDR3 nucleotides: TGCAGTGCTCACCCAAGGGGCAGCAATCAGCCCCAGCATTTT. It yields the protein CSAHPRGSNQPQHF.

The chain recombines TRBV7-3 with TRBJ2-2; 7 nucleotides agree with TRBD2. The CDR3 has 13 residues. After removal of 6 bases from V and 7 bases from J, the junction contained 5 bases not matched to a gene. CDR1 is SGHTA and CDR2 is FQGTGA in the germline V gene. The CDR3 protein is CASRRERGGELFF. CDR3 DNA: TGTGCCAGCAGGCGGGAGAGGGGCGGGGAGCTGTTTTTT.

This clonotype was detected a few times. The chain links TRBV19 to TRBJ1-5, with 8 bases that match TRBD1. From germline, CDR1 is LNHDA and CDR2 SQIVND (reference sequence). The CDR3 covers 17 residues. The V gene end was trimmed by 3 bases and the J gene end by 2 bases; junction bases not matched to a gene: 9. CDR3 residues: CASSIFYAGQGNQPQHF. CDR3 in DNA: TGTGCCAGTAGTATTTTCTATGCGGGACAGGGCAATCAGCCCCAGCATTTT.

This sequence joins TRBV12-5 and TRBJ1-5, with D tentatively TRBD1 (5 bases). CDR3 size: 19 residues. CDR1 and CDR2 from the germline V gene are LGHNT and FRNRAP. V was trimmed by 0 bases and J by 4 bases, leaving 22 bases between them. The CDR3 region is CASGLVILTRTLPNQPQHF. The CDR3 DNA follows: TGTGCTAGTGGTTTGGTAATCCTCACCAGGACACTTCCTAATCAGCCCCAGCATTTT.

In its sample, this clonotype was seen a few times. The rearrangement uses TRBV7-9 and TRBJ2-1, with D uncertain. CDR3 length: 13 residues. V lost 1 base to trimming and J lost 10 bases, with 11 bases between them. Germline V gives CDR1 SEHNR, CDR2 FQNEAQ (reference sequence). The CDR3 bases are TGTGCCAGCAGCTTAGTTGCAAGTGCCGAGCAGTTCTTC. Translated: CASSLVASAEQFF.

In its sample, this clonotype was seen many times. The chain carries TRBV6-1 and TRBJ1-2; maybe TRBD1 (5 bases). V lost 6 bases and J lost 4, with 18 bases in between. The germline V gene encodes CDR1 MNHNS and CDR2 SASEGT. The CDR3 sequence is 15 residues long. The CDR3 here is CASSKQGQGIYGYTF. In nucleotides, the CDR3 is TGTGCCAGCAGCAAACAAGGTCAGGGAATCTATGGCTACACCTTC.

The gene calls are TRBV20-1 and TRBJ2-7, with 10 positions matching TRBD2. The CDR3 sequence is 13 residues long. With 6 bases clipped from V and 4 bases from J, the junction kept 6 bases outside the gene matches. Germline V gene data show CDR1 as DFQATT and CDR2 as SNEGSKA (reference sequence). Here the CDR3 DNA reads TGCAGTGCGGCAGCGGGAGGGCGGTACGAGCAGTACTTC. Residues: CSAAAGGRYEQYF.

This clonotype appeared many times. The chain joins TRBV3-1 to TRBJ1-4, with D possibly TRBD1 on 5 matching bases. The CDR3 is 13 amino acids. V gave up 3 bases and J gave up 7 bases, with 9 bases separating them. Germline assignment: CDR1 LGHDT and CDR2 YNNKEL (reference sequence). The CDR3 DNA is TGTGCCAGCAGCCAGAAGGGGTTTGAAAAACTGTTTTTT. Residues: CASSQKGFEKLFF.